The clone carrying this T cell receptor (beta chain) was seen more than once but under ten times. Its specificity is not known. The entry originates in a study of T cells in Graves' hyperthyroidism and ophthalmopathy. What was amplified from RNA transcripts were TCR beta CDR3 regions. HTBI primers were the set used in a first-round RT-PCR of the TCR CDR3. TCRdb analysed the multiplex PCR reads with MiXCR anew, one entry per CDR3 protein. The sample comprises approximately 400,000 distinct CDR3 sequences, around 16% of which are singletons, and 25% to 35% rests with the top ten. Whole-study findings and limits: Appearing also in blood were most of the thyroid clonotypes expanded above 0.001.

Germline CDR1 and CDR2: LGHNA and YSLEER. The CDR3 length is 15 residues. V was cut by 0 bases and J by 7 bases, with 10 bases left in between. The sequence was obtained from a woman aged 18-29 years with Graves' hyperthyroidism that later progressed to Graves' ophthalmopathy. Sequencing was performed on blood. The chain links TRBV4-3 to TRBJ1-6; D gene uncertain. The CDR3 DNA follows: TGCGCCAGCAGCCAAGATGGCAGGAACAATTCACCCCTCCACTTT. Protein sequence: CASSQDGRNNSPLHF.